This T cell receptor (beta chain) was found in a study of blood T cell repertoires in COVID-19. Recruited during active infection, patients (from Seattle) were subsequently followed longitudinally. In the original workflow: Nucleated cell number was recorded as an estimate derived from reference gene primer amplification. The repertoire was sequenced with immunoSEQ multiplex PCR; TCRdb's copy has only in-frame clones and lacks some. V and J calls and clone size follow that table, whereas D and trimming were derived from the DNA. The sample shows 70,000 or so clones, approximately 80% of them seen only once. Germline V lookup: CDR1 LGHNA, CDR2 YNFKEQ. The J segment lost 1 base and the V segment lost 0 bases, leaving 1 base of the junction unmatched. The CDR3 is 16 residues long.

The origin of this receptor is a man aged 50 to 59 with COVID-19, enrolled during active disease. The chain uses TRBV4-2 and TRBJ2-2; 8 bases agree with TRBD2. Input material: peripheral blood. The CDR3 bases are TGTGCCAGCAGCCAAGAAGGGACTAGGAACACCGGGGAGCTGTTTTTT. Encoded protein: CASSQEGTRNTGELFF.